The rows below give T cell receptor beta chains drawn from one sample of a study of blood T cell repertoires in COVID-19. The table came from immunoSEQ multiplex PCR; TCRdb's copy has only in-frame clones and leaves some out. The table shows more than 300,000 clones, with approximately 89% occurring only once. The sequenced material came from peripheral blood. These receptors all come from a woman aged 30 to 39 with COVID-19, enrolled during active disease. The CDR3 runs from the conserved cysteine through the conserved F or W. A D gene is named only where the DNA matches it firmly. Only some rows state a clone size, as once, few, many or a class for expanded clones.

V	size	J	D	CDR3	DNA
TRBV28	NA	TRBJ2-5	TRBD1	CASSFSSGTGSLETQYF	TGTGCCAGCAGTTTCTCCTCCGGGACAGGGTCGTTAGAGACCCAGTACTTC
TRBV6-1	NA	TRBJ1-5	NA	CASSEVLNQPQHF	TGTGCCAGCAGTGAAGTCCTAAATCAGCCCCAGCATTTT
TRBV12-3/TRBV12-4	few	TRBJ1-3	NA	CASSQQGGNTIYF	TGTGCCAGCAGCCAACAGGGCGGAAACACCATATATTTT
TRBV20-1	NA	TRBJ2-1	TRBD2	CSASSRGNEQFF	TGCAGTGCTAGTTCGCGGGGGAATGAGCAGTTCTTC
TRBV6-5	NA	TRBJ2-1	TRBD1	CASSSQGERYNEQFF	TGTGCCAGCAGTAGCCAGGGGGAAAGGTACAATGAGCAGTTCTTC
TRBV9	NA	TRBJ2-7	NA	CASSLAPDSSYEQYF	TGTGCCAGCAGCCTCGCCCCGGACAGCTCCTACGAGCAGTACTTC
TRBV10-3	NA	TRBJ1-6	NA	CAISDPQGWNSPLHF	TGTGCCATCAGTGATCCCCAGGGGTGGAATTCACCCCTCCACTTT
TRBV9	NA	TRBJ1-2	TRBD1	CASSVAGGNYGYTF	TGTGCCAGCAGCGTAGCAGGGGGCAACTATGGCTACACCTTC
TRBV9	NA	TRBJ1-3	TRBD1	CASSVGPQGAEGNTIYF	TGTGCCAGCAGCGTAGGGCCCCAGGGGGCTGAAGGAAACACCATATATTTT
TRBV30	NA	TRBJ2-2	NA	CAWRRAGELFF	TGTGCCTGGAGGAGGGCCGGGGAGCTGTTTTTT
TRBV5-1	once	TRBJ1-1	NA	CASSLAGNTEAFF	TGCGCCAGCAGCTTGGCGGGGAACACTGAAGCTTTCTTT
TRBV5-1	NA	TRBJ1-5	TRBD1	CASSIGTGGTQPQHF	TGCGCCAGCAGCATAGGGACAGGGGGCACTCAGCCCCAGCATTTT
TRBV29-1	NA	TRBJ1-1	NA	CSVDVQGIGAEAFF	TGCAGCGTTGATGTGCAGGGGATTGGTGCTGAAGCTTTCTTT
TRBV6-5	NA	TRBJ1-4	TRBD1	CASSYSTGPAEKLFF	TGTGCCAGCAGTTACTCGACAGGGCCGGCTGAAAAACTGTTTTTT
TRBV5-1	NA	TRBJ2-7	NA	CASSLVGGSHVREYF	TGCGCCAGCAGCCTGGTTGGTGGGAGTCATGTTCGTGAGTACTTC
TRBV27	NA	TRBJ2-7	TRBD2	CASHSTSGPYEQYF	TGTGCCAGCCACTCGACTAGCGGCCCCTACGAGCAGTACTTC
TRBV4-3	NA	TRBJ1-1	NA	CASSRGGGTEAFF	TGCGCCAGCAGCCGCGGGGGGGGCACTGAAGCTTTCTTT
TRBV27	NA	TRBJ2-1	TRBD2	CASSPEREVLNEQFF	TGTGCCAGCAGTCCCGAGCGGGAGGTGCTGAATGAGCAGTTCTTC
TRBV30	NA	TRBJ1-1	TRBD1	CAWKPGQGALNTEAFF	TGTGCCTGGAAACCGGGACAGGGGGCACTGAACACTGAAGCTTTCTTT
TRBV28	few	TRBJ1-5	TRBD1	CASSYLDRDSNQPQHF	TGTGCCAGCAGTTACCTGGACAGGGATAGCAATCAGCCCCAGCATTTT
TRBV27	NA	TRBJ2-7	TRBD2	CASSPGLVLSSYEQYF	TGTGCCAGCAGTCCAGGACTAGTCCTTAGCTCCTACGAGCAGTACTTC
TRBV27	NA	TRBJ2-7	TRBD1	CASSFLRDRSYEQYF	TGTGCCAGCAGTTTTCTACGGGACAGGTCCTACGAGCAGTACTTC
TRBV12-2	NA	TRBJ2-3	NA	CASRLDPGQGRRSDTQYF	TGTGCAAGTCGCTTAGACCCGGGACAGGGTCGGCGCTCAGATACGCAGTATTTT
TRBV11-2	NA	TRBJ1-5	NA	CASSLDAGLNQPQHF	TGTGCCAGCAGCTTAGATGCAGGGCTGAATCAGCCCCAGCATTTT
TRBV29-1	NA	TRBJ2-5	NA	CSVEGQGGETQYF	TGCAGCGTTGAAGGGCAGGGTGGGGAGACCCAGTACTTC
TRBV5-4	NA	TRBJ2-5	TRBD2	CASSLGLAAGETQYF	TGTGCCAGCAGCTTGGGACTAGCCGCCGGGGAGACCCAGTACTTC
TRBV2	NA	TRBJ2-1	TRBD2	CASSEQAGGISNEQFF	TGTGCCAGCAGTGAACAGGCGGGGGGGATTTCCAATGAGCAGTTCTTC
TRBV6-2/TRBV6-3	NA	TRBJ2-7	NA	CASSLYYEQYF	TGTGCCAGCAGTTTATACTACGAGCAGTACTTC
TRBV28	NA	TRBJ1-5	NA	CASSFWGDNQPQHF	TGTGCCAGCAGTTTTTGGGGGGATAATCAGCCCCAGCATTTT
TRBV4-3	NA	TRBJ2-3	TRBD2	CASSQDLAGAADTQYF	TGCGCCAGCAGCCAAGATCTAGCGGGGGCGGCGGATACGCAGTATTTT
TRBV7-2	NA	TRBJ1-5	NA	CASSSRVGVQPQHF	TGTGCCAGCAGTTCCCGGGTAGGGGTTCAGCCCCAGCATTTT
TRBV2	once	TRBJ2-7	NA	CASRAPGSYEQYF	TGTGCCAGCCGTGCCCCGGGGAGCTACGAGCAGTACTTC
TRBV14	NA	TRBJ1-3	NA	CASSQGTVSGNTIYF	TGTGCCAGCAGCCAAGGGACAGTCTCTGGAAACACCATATATTTT
TRBV5-1	NA	TRBJ1-3	TRBD1	CASSSPGGLSGNTIYF	TGCGCCAGCAGCTCCCCAGGGGGTTTAAGCGGAAACACCATATATTTT
TRBV18	NA	TRBJ2-7	NA	CASSDGNSYEQYF	TGTGCCAGCTCGGACGGGAACTCCTACGAGCAGTACTTC
TRBV5-1	NA	TRBJ2-2	TRBD1	CASSFGGQGAELFF	TGCGCCAGCAGCTTTGGGGGACAGGGGGCGGAGCTGTTTTTT
TRBV7-6	NA	TRBJ2-7	TRBD2	CASSLEGTSASYEQYF	TGTGCCAGCAGCTTAGAGGGGACTAGCGCATCCTACGAGCAGTACTTC
TRBV2	NA	TRBJ1-1	NA	CASSRTVPNTEAFF	TGTGCCAGCAGTCGGACAGTACCGAACACTGAAGCTTTCTTT
TRBV6-4	NA	TRBJ2-2	TRBD2	CASSDGTSGTGELFF	TGTGCCAGCAGTGATGGGACTAGCGGAACCGGGGAGCTGTTTTTT
TRBV2	NA	TRBJ2-7	NA	CASNQGSYEQYF	TGTGCCAGCAATCAGGGCTCCTACGAGCAGTACTTC
TRBV7-6	once	TRBJ1-5	TRBD1	CASSLDRGQPQHF	TGTGCCAGCAGCTTAGACAGGGGTCAGCCCCAGCATTTT
TRBV9	NA	TRBJ1-1	NA	CASSAGRKNTEAFF	TGTGCCAGCAGCGCGGGGAGGAAGAACACTGAAGCTTTCTTT
TRBV9	NA	TRBJ2-1	TRBD2	CASSVVQGLASGEQFF	TGTGCCAGCAGCGTAGTTCAGGGACTAGCGTCGGGTGAGCAGTTCTTC
TRBV27	NA	TRBJ2-1	NA	CASSLSLLGYNEQFF	TGTGCCAGCAGTTTATCCTTACTAGGTTACAATGAGCAGTTCTTC
TRBV27	NA	TRBJ2-2	TRBD2	CASSLWTSTGELFF	TGTGCCAGCAGTTTATGGACTAGCACCGGGGAGCTGTTTTTT
TRBV12-2	NA	TRBJ2-5	NA	CASRWGQWVQYF	TGTGCAAGTCGTTGGGGACAGTGGGTCCAGTACTTC
TRBV5-1	NA	TRBJ1-1	NA	CASSLRQGGGTEAFF	TGCGCCAGCAGCTTGAGGCAGGGAGGTGGGACTGAAGCTTTCTTT
TRBV5-1	NA	TRBJ2-3	TRBD2	CASSDGDYTDTQYF	TGCGCCAGCAGCGACGGGGACTACACAGATACGCAGTATTTT
TRBV28	NA	TRBJ2-7	TRBD2	CASRKGLAGFYEQYF	TGTGCCAGCAGAAAGGGACTAGCGGGATTCTACGAGCAGTACTTC
TRBV5-4	NA	TRBJ2-3	NA	CASSVLVTDTQYF	TGTGCCAGCAGCGTACTAGTCACAGATACGCAGTATTTT
TRBV7-9	NA	TRBJ2-1	NA	CASSFDSRNEQFF	TGTGCCAGCAGCTTCGACAGTAGAAATGAGCAGTTCTTC
TRBV9	NA	TRBJ2-1	TRBD2	CASSPRTGTSGYNEQFF	TGTGCCAGCAGCCCTCGTACCGGGACTAGCGGATACAATGAGCAGTTCTTC
TRBV5-6	NA	TRBJ2-7	NA	CASSFAGTSLYEQYF	TGTGCCAGCAGCTTTGCCGGGACAAGTCTTTACGAGCAGTACTTC
TRBV24-1	NA	TRBJ2-7	NA	CATSDLADHYEQYF	TGTGCCACCAGTGATTTAGCCGATCACTACGAGCAGTACTTC
TRBV7-9	NA	TRBJ2-6	NA	CASSLILASGANVLTF	TGTGCCAGCAGCTTAATCTTGGCATCTGGGGCCAACGTCCTGACTTTC
TRBV6-5	NA	TRBJ1-4	NA	CASSADNSNEKLFF	TGTGCCAGCAGCGCGGATAACTCTAATGAAAAACTGTTTTTT
TRBV5-4	NA	TRBJ2-7	NA	CVQAAGTGRYEQYF	TGTGTCCAAGCAGCTGGCACAGGGCGATACGAGCAGTACTTC